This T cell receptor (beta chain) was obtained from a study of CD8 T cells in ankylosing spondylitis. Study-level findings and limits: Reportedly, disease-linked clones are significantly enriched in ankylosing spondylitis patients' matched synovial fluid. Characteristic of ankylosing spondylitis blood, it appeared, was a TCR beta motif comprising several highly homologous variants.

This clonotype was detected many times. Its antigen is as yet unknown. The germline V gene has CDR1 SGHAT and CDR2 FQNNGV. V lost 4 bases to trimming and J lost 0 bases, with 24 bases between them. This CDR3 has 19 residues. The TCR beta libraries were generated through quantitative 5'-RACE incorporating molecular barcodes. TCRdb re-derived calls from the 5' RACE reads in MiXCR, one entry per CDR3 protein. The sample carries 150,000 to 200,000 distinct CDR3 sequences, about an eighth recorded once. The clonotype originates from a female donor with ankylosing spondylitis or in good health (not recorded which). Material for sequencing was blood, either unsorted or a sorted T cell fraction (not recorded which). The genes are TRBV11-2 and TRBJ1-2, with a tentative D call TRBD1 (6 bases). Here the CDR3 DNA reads TGTGCCAGCAGCTATAGGATAGGGGGGGGGAATCGAGCTAACTATGGCTACACCTTC. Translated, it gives CASSYRIGGGNRANYGYTF. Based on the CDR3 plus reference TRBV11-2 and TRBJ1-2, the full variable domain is EAGVAQSPRYKIIEKRQSVAFWCNPISGHATLYWYQQILGQGPKLLIQFQNNGVVDDSQLPKDRFSAERLKGVDSTLKIQPAKLEDSAVYLCASSYRIGGGNRANYGYTFGSGTRLTVV.